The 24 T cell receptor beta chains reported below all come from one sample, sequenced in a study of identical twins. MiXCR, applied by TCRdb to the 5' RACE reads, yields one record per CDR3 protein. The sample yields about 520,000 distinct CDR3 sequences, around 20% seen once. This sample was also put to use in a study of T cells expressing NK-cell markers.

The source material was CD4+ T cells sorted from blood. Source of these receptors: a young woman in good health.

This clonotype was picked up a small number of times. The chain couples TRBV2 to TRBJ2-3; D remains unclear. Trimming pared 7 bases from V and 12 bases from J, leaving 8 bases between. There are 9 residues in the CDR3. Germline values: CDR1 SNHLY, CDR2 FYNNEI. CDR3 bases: TGTGCCAGCAATAAAGGCCAGTATTTT. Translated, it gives CASNKGQYF.

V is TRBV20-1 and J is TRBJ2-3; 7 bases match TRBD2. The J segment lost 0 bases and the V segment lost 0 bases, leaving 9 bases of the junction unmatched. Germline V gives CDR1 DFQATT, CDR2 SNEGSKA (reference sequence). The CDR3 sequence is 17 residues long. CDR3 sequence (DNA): TGCAGTGCTAGAGATTTCGGGGGGTTTTCTAGCACAGATACGCAGTATTTT. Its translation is CSARDFGGFSSTDTQYF.

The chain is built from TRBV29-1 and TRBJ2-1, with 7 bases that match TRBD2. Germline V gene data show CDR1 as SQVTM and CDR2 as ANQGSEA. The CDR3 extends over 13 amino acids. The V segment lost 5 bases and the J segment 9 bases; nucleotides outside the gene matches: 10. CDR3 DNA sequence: TGCAGCGTTCTCCCGGGAGGATCTAGTGAGCAGTTCTTC. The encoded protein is CSVLPGGSSEQFF.

This chain's CDR3 is CASSIRGEQFF. In DNA, the CDR3 is TGTGCCAGCAGCATCCGGGGGGAGCAGTTCTTC. The chain employs TRBV3-1 and TRBJ2-1; D perhaps matches TRBD2 (6 bases). The CDR3 sequence is 11 residues long. Looked up from germline, CDR1 is LGHDT and CDR2 is YNNKEL (reference sequence). V was trimmed by 5 bases and J by 10 bases, leaving 9 bases between them.

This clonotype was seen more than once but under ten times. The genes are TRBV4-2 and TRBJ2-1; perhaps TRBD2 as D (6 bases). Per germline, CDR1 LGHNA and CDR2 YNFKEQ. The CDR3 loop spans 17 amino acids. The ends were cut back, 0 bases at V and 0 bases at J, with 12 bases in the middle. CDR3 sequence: CASSQDRNGGSYNEQFF. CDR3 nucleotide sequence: TGTGCCAGCAGCCAAGATCGGAACGGGGGCTCCTACAATGAGCAGTTCTTC.

As DNA, the CDR3 is TGTGCCAGCTCACCCGGACTAGCGGGAGTCAGTGCTGAGCAGTTCTTC. This encodes CASSPGLAGVSAEQFF. The chain has TRBV18 and TRBJ2-1, with 13 nucleotides matching TRBD2. Looked up from germline, CDR1 is KGHSH and CDR2 is LQKENI. J was trimmed by 9 bases and V by 3 bases; bases with no gene match: 8. This CDR3 has 16 amino acids.

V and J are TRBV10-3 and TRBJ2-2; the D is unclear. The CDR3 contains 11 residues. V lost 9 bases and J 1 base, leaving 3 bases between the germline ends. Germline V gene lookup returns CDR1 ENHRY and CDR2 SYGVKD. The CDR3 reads CAIGNTGELFF. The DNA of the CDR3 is TGTGCCATTGGGAACACCGGGGAGCTGTTTTTT.

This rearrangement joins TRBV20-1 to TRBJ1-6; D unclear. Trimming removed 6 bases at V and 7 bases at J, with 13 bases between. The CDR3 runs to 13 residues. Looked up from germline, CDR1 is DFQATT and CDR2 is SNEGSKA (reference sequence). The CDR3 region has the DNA TGCAGTGCCAGGTTAGGAGGGAATTCACCCCTCCACTTT. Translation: CSARLGGNSPLHF.

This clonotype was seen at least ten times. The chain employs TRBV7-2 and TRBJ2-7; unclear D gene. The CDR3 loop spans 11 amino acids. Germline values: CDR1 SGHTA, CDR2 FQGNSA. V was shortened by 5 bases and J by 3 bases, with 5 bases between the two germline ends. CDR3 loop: CASSLLYEQYF. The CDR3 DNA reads TGTGCCAGCAGCCTACTCTACGAGCAGTACTTC.

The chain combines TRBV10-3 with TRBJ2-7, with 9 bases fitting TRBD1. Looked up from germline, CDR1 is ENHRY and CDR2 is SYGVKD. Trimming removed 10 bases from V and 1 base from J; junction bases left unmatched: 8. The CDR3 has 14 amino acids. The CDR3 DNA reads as TGTGCCACCGCTAGGACAGGGGATTCCTACGAGCAGTACTTC. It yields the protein CATARTGDSYEQYF.

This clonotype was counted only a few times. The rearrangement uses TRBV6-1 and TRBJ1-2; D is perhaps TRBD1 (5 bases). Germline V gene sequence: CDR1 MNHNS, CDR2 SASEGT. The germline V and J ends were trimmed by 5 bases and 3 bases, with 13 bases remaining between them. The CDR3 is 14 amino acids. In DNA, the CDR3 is TGTGCCAGCAGTCAGACCAGGGTAGACTATGGCTACACCTTC. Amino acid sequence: CASSQTRVDYGYTF.

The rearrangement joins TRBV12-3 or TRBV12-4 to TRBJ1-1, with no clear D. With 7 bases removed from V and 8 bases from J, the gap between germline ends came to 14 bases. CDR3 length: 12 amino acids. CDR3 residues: CASTLLGGEAFF. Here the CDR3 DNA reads TGTGCCAGCACCTTATTGGGCGGCGAAGCTTTCTTT.

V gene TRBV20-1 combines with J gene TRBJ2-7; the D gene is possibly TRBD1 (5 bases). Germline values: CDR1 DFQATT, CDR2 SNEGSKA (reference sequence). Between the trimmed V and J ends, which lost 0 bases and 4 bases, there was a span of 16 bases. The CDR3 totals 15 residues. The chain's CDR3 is CSARDSTRELYEQYF. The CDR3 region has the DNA TGCAGTGCTAGAGATTCGACCAGGGAACTATACGAGCAGTACTTC.

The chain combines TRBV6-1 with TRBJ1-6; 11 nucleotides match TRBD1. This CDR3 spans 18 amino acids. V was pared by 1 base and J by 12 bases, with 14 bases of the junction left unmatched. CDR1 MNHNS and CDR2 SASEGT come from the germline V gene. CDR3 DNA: TGTGCCAGCAGTGAAGGGACAGGGGGCGCACTGGCCATTCGACCCCTCCACTTT. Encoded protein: CASSEGTGGALAIRPLHF.

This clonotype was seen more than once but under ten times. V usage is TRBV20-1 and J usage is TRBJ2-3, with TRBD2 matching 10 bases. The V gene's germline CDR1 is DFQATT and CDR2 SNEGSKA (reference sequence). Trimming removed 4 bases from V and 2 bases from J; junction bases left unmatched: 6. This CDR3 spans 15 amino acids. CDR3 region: CSATTSGADTDTQYF. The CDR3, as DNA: TGCAGTGCTACAACTAGCGGGGCTGACACAGATACGCAGTATTTT.

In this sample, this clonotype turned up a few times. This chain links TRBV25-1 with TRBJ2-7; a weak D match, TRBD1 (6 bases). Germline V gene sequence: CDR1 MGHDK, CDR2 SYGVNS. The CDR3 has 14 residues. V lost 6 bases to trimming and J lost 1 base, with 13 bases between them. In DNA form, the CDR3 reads TGTGCCAGCAGCGCGTACAGGGATTCCTACGAGCAGTACTTC. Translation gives CASSAYRDSYEQYF.

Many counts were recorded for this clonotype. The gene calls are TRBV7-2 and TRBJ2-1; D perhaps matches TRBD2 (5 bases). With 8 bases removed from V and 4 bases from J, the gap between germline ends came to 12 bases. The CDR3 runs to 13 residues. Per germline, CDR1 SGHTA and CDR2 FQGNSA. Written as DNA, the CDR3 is TGTGCCAGCTCCCGGACTGTTTACAATGAGCAGTTCTTC. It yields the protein CASSRTVYNEQFF.

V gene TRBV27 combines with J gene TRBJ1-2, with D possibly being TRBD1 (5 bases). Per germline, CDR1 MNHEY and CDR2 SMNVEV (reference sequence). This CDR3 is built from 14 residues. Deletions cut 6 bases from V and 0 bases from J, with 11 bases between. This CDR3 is CASRPGPANYGYTF. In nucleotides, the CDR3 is TGTGCCAGCAGGCCGGGGCCAGCTAACTATGGCTACACCTTC.

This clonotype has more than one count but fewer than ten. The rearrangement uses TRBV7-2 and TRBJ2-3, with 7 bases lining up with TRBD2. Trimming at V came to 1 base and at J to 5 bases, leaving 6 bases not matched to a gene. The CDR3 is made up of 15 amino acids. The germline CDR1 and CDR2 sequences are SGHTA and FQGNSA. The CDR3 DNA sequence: TGTGCCAGCAGCTTAGATCTAGCGGAAGGAGATACGCAGTATTTT. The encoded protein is CASSLDLAEGDTQYF.

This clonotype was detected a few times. The DNA of the CDR3 is TGCGCCAGCAGCCCCCTGGGCGGTGGGGCCAACGTCCTGACTTTC. Translating it yields CASSPLGGGANVLTF. The rearrangement uses TRBV4-3 and TRBJ2-6; no firm D call. Trimming stripped 4 bases from V and 3 bases from J, with 10 bases between. Germline loops: CDR1 LGHNA, CDR2 YSLEER. CDR3 length: 15 residues.

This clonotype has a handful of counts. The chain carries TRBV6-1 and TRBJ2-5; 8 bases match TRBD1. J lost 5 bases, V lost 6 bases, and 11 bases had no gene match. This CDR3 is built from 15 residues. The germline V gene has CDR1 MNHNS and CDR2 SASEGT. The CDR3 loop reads CASSQLTGAQETQYF. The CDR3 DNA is TGTGCCAGCAGCCAACTGACAGGGGCTCAGGAGACCCAGTACTTC.

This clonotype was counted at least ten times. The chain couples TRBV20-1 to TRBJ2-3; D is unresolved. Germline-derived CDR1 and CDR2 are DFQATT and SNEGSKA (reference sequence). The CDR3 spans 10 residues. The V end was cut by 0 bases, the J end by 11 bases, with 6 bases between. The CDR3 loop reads CSARDREQYF. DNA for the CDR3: TGCAGTGCTAGAGATCGAGAGCAGTATTTT.

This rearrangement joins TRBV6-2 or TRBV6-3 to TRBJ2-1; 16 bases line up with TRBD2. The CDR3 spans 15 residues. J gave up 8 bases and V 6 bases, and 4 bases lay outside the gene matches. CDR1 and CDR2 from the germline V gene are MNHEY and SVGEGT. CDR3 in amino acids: CASRGLAGGPHEQFF. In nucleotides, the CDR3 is TGTGCCAGCAGGGGACTAGCGGGAGGGCCTCATGAGCAGTTCTTC.

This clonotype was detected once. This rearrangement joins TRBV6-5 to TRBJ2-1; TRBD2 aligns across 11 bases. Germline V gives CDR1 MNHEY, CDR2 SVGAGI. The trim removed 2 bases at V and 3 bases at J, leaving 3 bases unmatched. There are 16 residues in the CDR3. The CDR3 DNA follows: TGTGCCAGCAGTTACGGGACTAGCGGTCTCTACAATGAGCAGTTCTTC. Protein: CASSYGTSGLYNEQFF.